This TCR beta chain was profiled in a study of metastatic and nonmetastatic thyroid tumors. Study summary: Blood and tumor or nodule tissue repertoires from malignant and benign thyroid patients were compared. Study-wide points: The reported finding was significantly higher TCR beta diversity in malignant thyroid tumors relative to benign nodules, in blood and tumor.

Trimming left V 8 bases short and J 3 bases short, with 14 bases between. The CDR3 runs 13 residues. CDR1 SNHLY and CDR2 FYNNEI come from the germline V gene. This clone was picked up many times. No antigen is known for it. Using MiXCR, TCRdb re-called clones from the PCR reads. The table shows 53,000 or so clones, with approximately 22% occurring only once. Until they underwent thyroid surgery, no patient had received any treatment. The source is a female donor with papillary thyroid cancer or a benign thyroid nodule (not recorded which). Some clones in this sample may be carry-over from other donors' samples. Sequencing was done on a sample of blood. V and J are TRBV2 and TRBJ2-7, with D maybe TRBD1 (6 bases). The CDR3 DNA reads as TGTGCCAGCTCGAGACAGGCTAACTACGAGCAGTACTTC. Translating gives CASSRQANYEQYF.